Listed here are 29 T cell receptor beta chains from one sample, sequenced in a study of radiation and T cells in renal cell carcinoma. Regarding time point: blood 2 weeks post-SBRT. Treatment reported: 15 Gy SBRT to primary tumor, nephrectomy 4 weeks later. Some clones are missing from TCRdb's copy, which holds only in-frame ones; the method was immunoSEQ multiplex PCR. The repertoire includes about 150,000 clones, roughly 87% of them detected once, and 13% sits in the top ten. Here the sequenced sample was blood, taken from a patient whose treatment included radiotherapy and nephrectomy. These receptors were collected from a woman aged 50 to 60 with renal cell carcinoma.

The chain employs TRBV7-3 and TRBJ2-7; TRBD1 matches at 8 bases. Trimming removed 5 bases from V and 3 bases from J; junction bases left unmatched: 6. The CDR3 spans 14 residues. Germline assignment: CDR1 SGHTA and CDR2 FQGTGA. The CDR3 protein is CASSPGTGYYEQYF. The CDR3 DNA reads as TGTGCCAGCAGCCCGGGGACAGGATACTACGAGCAGTACTTC.

The V gene is TRBV5-4, the J gene TRBJ1-3; D ambiguous. Looked up from germline, CDR1 is SGHNT and CDR2 is YYREEE (reference sequence). Trimming shortened V by 4 bases and J by 4 bases, and 9 bases separated the two germline ends. The CDR3 extends over 13 amino acids. The CDR3 here is CASSPMKGNTIYF. CDR3 bases: TGTGCCAGCAGCCCCATGAAGGGAAACACCATATATTTT.

The chain links TRBV6-6 to TRBJ2-7, with TRBD2 matching 13 bases. This CDR3 is built from 14 residues. The germline gives CDR1 MNHNY, CDR2 SVGAGI (reference sequence). V lost 5 bases to trimming and J lost 6 bases; unmatched junction nucleotides: 4. This chain's CDR3 is CASSRGLAGIEQYF. Written as DNA, the CDR3 is TGTGCCAGCAGTCGGGGACTAGCGGGGATCGAGCAGTACTTC.

The rearrangement joins TRBV30 to TRBJ1-1, with TRBD1 identical over 7 bases. The V segment lost 0 bases and the J segment 3 bases; nucleotides outside the gene matches: 4. This CDR3 comprises 14 residues. Germline-derived CDR1 and CDR2 are GTSNPN and SVGIG (reference sequence). For the CDR3, the DNA is TGTGCCTGGAGTGTAAAGGGGGCCCACACTGAAGCTTTCTTT. Its translation: CAWSVKGAHTEAFF.

The sample holds one count of this clone. The chain is built from TRBV4-1 and TRBJ2-1; the match to TRBD1 covers 12 bases. Germline CDR1 is MGHRA and CDR2 is YSYEKL. The junction had 8 bases not matched to a gene; V was cut back by 1 base and J by 7 bases. CDR3 length: 17 amino acids. The CDR3 nucleotides are TGCGCCAGCAGCCAAGTTCCGGGACAGGGGGCTTTGAATGAGCAGTTCTTC. It codes for CASSQVPGQGALNEQFF.

J is TRBJ2-4 and V is TRBV5-6, with TRBD1 identical over 10 bases. The CDR3 runs to 17 residues. Germline loops: CDR1 SGHDT, CDR2 YYEEEE. J lost 2 bases, V lost 2 bases, and 7 bases had no gene match. The CDR3 DNA is TGTGCCAGCAGCTTCGGGGACAGGGGATTACCCAAAAACATTCAGTACTTC. This codes for CASSFGDRGLPKNIQYF.

This clone was observed a handful of times. The V gene is TRBV6-1, the J gene TRBJ1-1; 7 positions match TRBD1. CDR3 length: 14 amino acids. V gave up 6 bases and J gave up 4 bases; unmatched junction bases: 8. Per germline, CDR1 MNHNS and CDR2 SASEGT. DNA for the CDR3: TGTGCCAGCAGCGGAGCCAGGGGGGCCACTGAAGCTTTCTTT. Translated, it gives CASSGARGATEAFF.

V is TRBV18 and J is TRBJ2-1, with D perhaps TRBD2 (5 bases). Germline V gene sequence: CDR1 KGHSH, CDR2 LQKENI. Trimming stripped 3 bases from V and 4 bases from J, with 10 bases between. CDR3 size: 14 residues. CDR3 in DNA: TGTGCCAGCTCACCCCAGACGGGGTACAATGAGCAGTTCTTC. It specifies CASSPQTGYNEQFF.

The CDR3 region has the DNA TGTGCCAGCAGCCAGGGGGTTTATGGCTACACCTTC. It translates to CASSQGVYGYTF. The chain employs TRBV16 and TRBJ1-2, with D possibly being TRBD1 (5 bases). V was pared by 3 bases and J by 5 bases, with 7 bases between. Germline CDR1 is KGHSY and CDR2 is FQNENV. CDR3 length equals 12 residues.

This chain joins TRBV14 and TRBJ2-1, with D possibly being TRBD2 (5 bases). V lost 0 bases, J lost 4 bases, and 22 bases lay in between. Germline CDR1 and CDR2: SGHDN and FVKESK. The CDR3 spans 19 residues. The DNA for the CDR3 is TGTGCCAGCAGCCAAGACGACCGGGATCCGAGGTCGACTTACAATGAGCAGTTCTTC. Residues: CASSQDDRDPRSTYNEQFF.

CDR3 region: CASSLRTVPYEQYF. CDR3 sequence (DNA): TGTGCCAGCAGTCTCCGGACAGTCCCCTACGAGCAGTACTTC. J is TRBJ2-7 and V is TRBV27, with D possibly TRBD1 on 6 matching bases. The germline V gene has CDR1 MNHEY and CDR2 SMNVEV (reference sequence). The length of the CDR3 is 14 residues. V lost 5 bases, J lost 2 bases, and 13 bases lay in between.

The genes are TRBV15 and TRBJ1-4; D gene ambiguous. V was pared by 5 bases and J by 5 bases, with 9 bases between. The CDR3 contains 13 residues. Germline CDR1 LNHNV, CDR2 YYDKDF (reference sequence). In nucleotides, the CDR3 is TGTGCCACCAGCCCCCTAAAAAATGAAAAACTGTTTTTT. This gives the protein CATSPLKNEKLFF.

This rearrangement joins TRBV5-1 to TRBJ2-2; 10 nucleotides agree with TRBD2. Germline lookup yields CDR1 SGHRS and CDR2 YFSETQ. The CDR3 length is 15 residues. V shed 1 base, J shed 3 bases, and the junction held 0 bases outside the gene matches. CDR3 nucleotides: TGCGCCAGCAGCTTGAGCGGGGGGGACACCGGGGAGCTGTTTTTT. Protein product: CASSLSGGDTGELFF.

V gene TRBV7-2 combines with J gene TRBJ1-4; the D gene is possibly TRBD1 (5 bases). Trimming took 5 bases from V and 10 from J, leaving 17 bases between them. Germline lookup yields CDR1 SGHTA and CDR2 FQGNSA. This CDR3 is 14 amino acids long. CDR3 coding DNA: TGTGCCAGCAGCCCCAGCCAAGGGGCTCGAAAACTGTTTTTT. Protein sequence: CASSPSQGARKLFF.

The gene calls are TRBV12-5 and TRBJ2-3; a weak D match, TRBD1 (6 bases). Germline assignment: CDR1 LGHNT and CDR2 FRNRAP. The CDR3 sequence is 15 residues long. V was pared by 6 bases and J by 2 bases, with 15 bases between. CDR3 region: CASGTGYQITDTQYF. The DNA of the CDR3 is TGTGCTAGTGGAACAGGGTATCAGATCACAGATACGCAGTATTTT.

This clone was seen once. The chain has TRBV4-3 and TRBJ2-3, with 13 positions matching TRBD2. CDR3 length: 18 amino acids. CDR1 and CDR2 (germline): LGHNA, YSLEER. The V segment lost 3 bases and the J segment 4 bases; nucleotides outside the gene matches: 10. The CDR3 is CASSQVPTSGGAPDTQYF. The CDR3 nucleotides are TGCGCCAGCAGCCAGGTCCCTACTAGCGGGGGGGCCCCAGATACGCAGTATTTT.

The rearrangement uses TRBV6-1 and TRBJ1-2, with D possibly TRBD1 on 5 matching bases. The length of the CDR3 is 14 residues. CDR1 is MNHNS and CDR2 is SASEGT in the germline V gene. V lost 2 bases and J 4 bases, leaving 11 bases between the germline ends. The CDR3 DNA is TGTGCCAGCAGTGAAAACCGACAGTTCTATGGCTACACCTTC. This translates into CASSENRQFYGYTF.

The rearrangement links TRBV6-5 to TRBJ2-5, with D hard to call. The CDR3 contains 13 residues. V was cut by 6 bases and J by 5 bases, with 13 bases left in between. Germline CDR1 and CDR2: MNHEY and SVGAGI. The DNA for the CDR3 is TGTGCCAGCAGCCTCTCCTACGGGGAGACCCAGTACTTC. Amino acids: CASSLSYGETQYF.

This clone was detected only a few times. The chain employs TRBV4-1 and TRBJ1-3; 8 positions match TRBD1. This CDR3 contains 16 residues. With 2 bases clipped from V and 2 bases from J, the junction kept 5 bases outside the gene matches. Germline CDR1 reads MGHRA; CDR2 reads YSYEKL. The CDR3 bases are TGCGCCAGCAGCCAACCCTGGACAGGGACTGGAAACACCATATATTTT. As protein: CASSQPWTGTGNTIYF.

The rearrangement uses TRBV6-1 and TRBJ1-2; D is perhaps TRBD1 (5 bases). There are 17 residues in the CDR3. V was shortened by 2 bases and J by 4 bases, with 20 bases between the two germline ends. Germline CDR1 reads MNHNS; CDR2 reads SASEGT. In DNA, the CDR3 is TGTGCCAGCAGTGAAAGCTTCAATGTATACCAGGGCTATGGCTACACCTTC. This codes for CASSESFNVYQGYGYTF.

This clone was seen once. The chain employs TRBV28 and TRBJ2-7; D possibly corresponds to TRBD2 (5 bases). Germline CDR1 MDHEN, CDR2 SYDVKM. This CDR3 contains 14 residues. Trimming left V 5 bases short and J 5 bases short, with 16 bases between. This CDR3 reads CASSTPRGFHEQYF. For the CDR3, the DNA is TGTGCCAGCAGTACCCCGAGAGGGTTCCACGAGCAGTACTTC.

This chain uses TRBV30 with TRBJ2-5, with D possibly matching TRBD1 (6 bases). This CDR3 comprises 14 residues. The germline CDR1 and CDR2 sequences are GTSNPN and SVGIG (reference sequence). Trimming stripped 2 bases from V and 2 bases from J, with 12 bases between. CDR3 sequence: CAWSSGQPQETQYF. DNA for the CDR3: TGTGCCTGGAGTTCCGGACAGCCACAAGAGACCCAGTACTTC.

The V and J genes are TRBV6-6 and TRBJ1-1; the D is unclear. The V gene lost 2 bases and the J gene lost 8 bases, with 12 bases spanning the gap. CDR1 is MNHNY and CDR2 is SVGAGI in the germline V gene (reference sequence). CDR3 length: 13 residues. CDR3 DNA sequence: TGTGCCAGCAGTTACCCTCAATTGGAAGAAGCTTTCTTT. Translating it yields CASSYPQLEEAFF.

This rearrangement joins TRBV7-9 to TRBJ2-3, with TRBD1 matching over 7 bases. This CDR3 region has 15 residues. Germline V gene data show CDR1 as SEHNR and CDR2 as FQNEAQ (reference sequence). V lost 5 bases and J lost 2; bases outside the gene matches: 7. The CDR3 region is CASSAAGTVTDTQYF. CDR3 nucleotide sequence: TGTGCCAGCAGCGCTGCCGGGACAGTCACAGATACGCAGTATTTT.

The chain has TRBV10-1 and TRBJ2-7, with a weak D call TRBD1 (7 bases). There are 14 residues in the CDR3. Between the trimmed V and J ends, which lost 8 bases and 2 bases, there was a span of 16 bases. Looked up from germline, CDR1 is WNHNN and CDR2 is SYGVQD (reference sequence). CDR3 residues: CASSAGQTPYEQYF. CDR3 in DNA: TGCGCCAGCTCGGCGGGACAGACCCCCTACGAGCAGTACTTC.

The rearrangement links TRBV6-1 to TRBJ2-3, with D possibly TRBD1 on 5 matching bases. The CDR3 is 13 amino acids. Germline CDR1 is MNHNS and CDR2 is SASEGT. V gave up 7 bases and J gave up 3 bases, with 11 bases separating them. CDR3 in DNA: TGTGCCAGCACAGGGTCGATTACAGATACGCAGTATTTT. Its protein product is CASTGSITDTQYF.

Of note for this clone: At the DNA level, this CDR3 is encoded by other sequences in the same sample as well. This chain uses TRBV6-5 with TRBJ2-3, with TRBD2 as a possible D gene (5 bases). The CDR3 extends over 13 amino acids. The V end was cut by 6 bases, the J end by 0 bases, with 7 bases between. Germline V gives CDR1 MNHEY, CDR2 SVGAGI. Here the CDR3 reads CASSRTSTDTQYF. CDR3 nucleotides: TGTGCCAGCAGCCGGACTAGCACAGATACGCAGTATTTT.

The chain carries TRBV29-1 and TRBJ2-5; D gene ambiguous. The germline gives CDR1 SQVTM, CDR2 ANQGSEA. The CDR3 loop spans 10 amino acids. The ends were cut back, 7 bases at V and 4 bases at J, with 7 bases in the middle. CDR3 amino acids: CSATRETQYF. CDR3 nucleotides: TGCAGCGCCACCCGAGAGACCCAGTACTTC.

This clone occurred a few times. The rearrangement links TRBV6-5 to TRBJ1-2, with TRBD1 matching 7 bases. Per the germline V gene, CDR1 is MNHEY and CDR2 is SVGAGI. This CDR3 is 13 amino acids long. The trim removed 6 bases at V and 1 base at J, leaving 2 bases unmatched. The CDR3 DNA reads as TGTGCCAGCAGCGGACAGGTTAACTATGGCTACACCTTC. Amino acids: CASSGQVNYGYTF.